This TCR beta chain was sequenced in a study of PD-L1 blockade in urothelial cancer. Across the study: About nine tenths of the roughly 29 patients were men who had bladder-origin urothelial cancer.

Stated time point: pretreatment peripheral blood. Profiled with immunoSEQ multiplex PCR; TCRdb holds only in-frame clones, not every one. The sample carries approximately 55,000 clones, 70% to 90% recorded once. The germline V gene has CDR1 LNHNV and CDR2 YYDKDF (reference sequence). V lost 9 bases and J lost 5; bases outside the gene matches: 6. The CDR3 consists of 13 residues. The clonotype originates from a man aged 60 to 69 with urothelial cancer. The chain combines TRBV15 with TRBJ1-1; 10 nucleotides align to TRBD1. Sample: PBMCs, taken around atezolizumab (anti-PD-L1) treatment. The DNA for the CDR3 is TGTGCCACATCCCGGGACAGGGGAACTGAAGCTTTCTTT. It translates to CATSRDRGTEAFF. The full variable domain, in which reference TRBV15 and TRBJ1-1 provide the parts outside the CDR3, is DAMVIQNPRYQVTQFGKPVTLSCSQTLNHNVMYWYQQKSSQAPKLLFHYYDKDFNNEADTPDNFQSRRPNTSFCFLDIRSPGLGDTAMYLCATSRDRGTEAFFGQGTRLTVV.